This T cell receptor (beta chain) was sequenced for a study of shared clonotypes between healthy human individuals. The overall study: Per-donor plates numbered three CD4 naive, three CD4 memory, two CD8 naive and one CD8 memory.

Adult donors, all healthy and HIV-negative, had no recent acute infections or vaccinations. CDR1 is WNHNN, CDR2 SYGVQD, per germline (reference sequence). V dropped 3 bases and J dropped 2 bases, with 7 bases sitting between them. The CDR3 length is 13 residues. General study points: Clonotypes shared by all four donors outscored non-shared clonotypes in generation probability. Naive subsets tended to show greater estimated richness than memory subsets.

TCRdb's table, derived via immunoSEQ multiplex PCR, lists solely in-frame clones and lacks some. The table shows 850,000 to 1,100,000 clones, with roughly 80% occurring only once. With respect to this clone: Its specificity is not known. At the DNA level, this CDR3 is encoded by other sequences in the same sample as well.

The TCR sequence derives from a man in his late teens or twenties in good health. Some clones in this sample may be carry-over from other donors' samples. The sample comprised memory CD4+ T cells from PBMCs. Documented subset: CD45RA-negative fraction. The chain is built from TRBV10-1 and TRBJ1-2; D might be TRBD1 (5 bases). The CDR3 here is CASSENRNYGYTF. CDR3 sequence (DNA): TGCGCCAGCAGTGAAAACAGGAACTATGGCTACACCTTC.